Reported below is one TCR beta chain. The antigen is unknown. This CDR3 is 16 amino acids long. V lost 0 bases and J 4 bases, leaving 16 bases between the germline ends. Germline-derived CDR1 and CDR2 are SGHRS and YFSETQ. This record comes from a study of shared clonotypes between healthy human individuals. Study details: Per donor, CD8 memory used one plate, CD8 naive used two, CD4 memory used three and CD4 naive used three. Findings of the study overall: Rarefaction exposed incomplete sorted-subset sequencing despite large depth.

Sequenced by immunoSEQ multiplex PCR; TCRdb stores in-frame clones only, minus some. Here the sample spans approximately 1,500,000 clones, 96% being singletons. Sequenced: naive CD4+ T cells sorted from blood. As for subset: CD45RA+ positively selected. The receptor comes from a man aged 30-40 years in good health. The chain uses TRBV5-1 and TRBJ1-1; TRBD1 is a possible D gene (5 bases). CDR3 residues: CASSLGLGGLSTEAFF. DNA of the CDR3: TGCGCCAGCAGCTTGGGGCTCGGGGGATTGAGCACTGAAGCTTTCTTT.